The 30 T cell receptor beta chains below all came from one sample that was sequenced in a study of T cells after yellow fever vaccination. MiXCR was run by TCRdb on the 5' RACE reads, yielding one entry per CDR3 protein. The sample includes about 150,000 distinct CDR3 sequences, under 7% seen only once; the top ten take approximately 0.67%. The source material was CD4+ T cells sorted from PBMCs, sampled 10 days after the yellow fever booster vaccination. The receptors shown here come from a man between 25 and 39 years old who received the YFV17D yellow fever vaccine.

This clonotype was observed many times. One end of the junction varies from germline; a read error may be responsible. J is TRBJ2-2 and V is TRBV10-3, with TRBD1 matching over 7 bases. This CDR3 contains 14 residues. Germline CDR1 ENHRY, CDR2 SYGVKD. CDR3 residues: CAIRQTGNAGELFF. The CDR3 bases are TGTGCCATCAGACAGACAGGGAACGCCGGGGAGCTGTTTTTT.

The V call is TRBV7-9, the J call TRBJ2-2, with D possibly being TRBD1 or TRBD2 (9 bases each). The germline V gene has CDR1 SEHNR and CDR2 FQNEAQ (reference sequence). This CDR3 has 18 residues. The V gene lost 6 bases and the J gene lost 7 bases, with 27 bases spanning the gap. The CDR3, as DNA: TGTGCCAGCAGTCTCCGAGCGGGGGGACAGGGATTGATCGGGGAGCTGTTTTTT. Amino acid sequence: CASSLRAGGQGLIGELFF.

This clonotype was detected many times. This chain joins TRBV20-1 and TRBJ2-3, with 10 bases matching TRBD2. Germline V gene data show CDR1 as DFQATT and CDR2 as SNEGSKA (reference sequence). The CDR3 runs 17 residues. The junction had 10 bases not matched to a gene; V was cut back by 0 bases and J by 4 bases. CDR3 sequence reads: CSARERGSGRRPDTQYF. For the CDR3, the DNA is TGCAGTGCTAGAGAAAGGGGTAGCGGGAGGCGCCCAGATACGCAGTATTTT.

This clonotype has a count of ten or more. V and J are TRBV5-1 and TRBJ2-1; 13 nucleotides align to TRBD2. Germline V gene sequence: CDR1 SGHRS, CDR2 YFSETQ. Unmatched junction bases numbered 15, after V lost 5 bases and J lost 7 bases. CDR3 size: 18 residues. The CDR3 DNA reads TGCGCCAGCAGTACCGGGACTAGCGGGACCCGACGGACAAATGAGCAGTTCTTC. This translates into CASSTGTSGTRRTNEQFF.

A remark on this clonotype: A much larger clone sits a single nucleotide away, making a read error possible. The rearrangement uses TRBV12-3 or TRBV12-4 and TRBJ2-7; D perhaps matches TRBD1 (6 bases). V dropped 8 bases and J dropped 3 bases, with 11 bases sitting between them. The CDR3 sequence is 12 residues long. The CDR3 nucleotides are TGTGCCAGCCCCAGGGACATCTACGAGCAGTACTTC. It yields the protein CASPRDIYEQYF.

With regard to this clonotype: A much larger clone differs from this one at a single base, so this may be a read error. The rearrangement uses TRBV27 and TRBJ2-3; 8 nucleotides agree with TRBD2. CDR1 is MNHEY, CDR2 SMNVEV, per germline (reference sequence). This CDR3 region has 21 residues. The CDR3 nucleotides are TGTGCCAGCAGTTTATTTGGGACTAGGTGGCGGGGAGCGGGGGTGACAGATATGCAGTATTTT. Its translation: CASSLFGTRWRGAGVTDMQYF.

This clonotype has just a few counts. V and J are TRBV20-1 and TRBJ2-7; 8 nucleotides line up with TRBD1. V was pared by 3 bases and J by 4 bases, with 17 bases of the junction left unmatched. This CDR3 has 17 residues. Germline CDR1 and CDR2: DFQATT and SNEGSKA (reference sequence). The chain's CDR3 is CSASDLWSDRGVYEQYF. The CDR3 DNA sequence: TGCAGTGCTAGTGACTTATGGTCCGACAGGGGAGTGTACGAGCAGTACTTC.

This clonotype appeared many times. The chain is built from TRBV7-2 and TRBJ2-2; D not certain. The CDR3 contains 12 residues. Trimming left V 5 bases short and J 7 bases short, with 8 bases between. Germline values: CDR1 SGHTA, CDR2 FQGNSA. The CDR3: CASSRELGELFF. The DNA for the CDR3 is TGTGCCAGCAGCCGAGAACTCGGGGAGCTGTTTTTT.

This chain uses TRBV7-2 with TRBJ2-7; D call uncertain. There are 13 residues in the CDR3. CDR1 SGHTA and CDR2 FQGNSA come from the germline V gene. V lost 2 bases, J lost 2 bases, and 7 bases lay in between. The CDR3 DNA reads as TGTGCCAGCAGCTTAATTCACCCCTACGAGCAGTACTTC. Its protein is CASSLIHPYEQYF.

This clonotype occurred many times. V usage is TRBV20-1 and J usage is TRBJ2-5, with 9 bases that match TRBD2. The ends lost 0 bases at V and 5 bases at J; junction bases unmatched: 1. Germline values: CDR1 DFQATT, CDR2 SNEGSKA (reference sequence). The CDR3 runs 13 residues. Here the CDR3 reads CSARESGRETQYF. CDR3 DNA sequence: TGCAGTGCTAGAGAGAGCGGGAGGGAGACCCAGTACTTC.

This clonotype was counted at least ten times. The rearrangement links TRBV28 to TRBJ2-7; TRBD2 agrees at 8 bases. Germline lookup yields CDR1 MDHEN and CDR2 SYDVKM. Trimming removed 7 bases from V and 0 bases from J; junction bases left unmatched: 5. The CDR3 is 14 residues long. The CDR3 here is CASTSGGSSYEQYF. The DNA for the CDR3 is TGTGCCAGCACCTCGGGGGGGAGCTCCTACGAGCAGTACTTC.

This clonotype was detected ten times or more. The V call is TRBV4-3, the J call TRBJ2-7; 10 positions match TRBD2. V trimming: 0 bases; J trimming: 7 bases; junction bases outside the gene matches: 6. CDR1 is LGHNA and CDR2 is YSLEER in the germline V gene. There are 15 residues in the CDR3. In nucleotides, the CDR3 is TGCGCCAGCAGCCAAGATCTAGCGGGAGTGGGTGAGCAGTACTTC. It yields the protein CASSQDLAGVGEQYF.

The sample holds many counts of this clonotype. The chain carries TRBV5-1 and TRBJ2-2; 9 nucleotides line up with TRBD2. Trimming cost V 3 bases and J 5 bases; bases outside gene matches: 5. CDR1 and CDR2 (germline): SGHRS, YFSETQ. This CDR3 is built from 15 residues. CDR3 in amino acids: CASSSEGLATGELFF. As DNA, the CDR3 is TGCGCCAGCAGCTCAGAGGGACTAGCAACCGGGGAGCTGTTTTTT.

The rearrangement joins TRBV12-3 or TRBV12-4 to TRBJ1-1, with D perhaps matching TRBD1 (5 bases). This CDR3 is built from 16 residues. Trimming pared 6 bases from V and 0 bases from J, leaving 17 bases between. DNA of the CDR3: TGTGCCAGCAGACCTTCCGGGACCCTCATGAACACTGAAGCTTTCTTT. This encodes CASRPSGTLMNTEAFF.

The chain joins TRBV20-1 to TRBJ2-7; 9 bases match TRBD1. Germline V CDR1 and CDR2: DFQATT, SNEGSKA (reference sequence). After removal of 5 bases from V and 2 bases from J, the junction contained 7 bases not matched to a gene. The CDR3 totals 14 residues. The CDR3 DNA reads as TGCAGTGCTCCCGGGACAGGGCACACCTACGAGCAGTACTTC. Translating it yields CSAPGTGHTYEQYF.

Many counts were recorded for this clonotype. The genes are TRBV20-1 and TRBJ2-4, with no clear D. Germline CDR1 DFQATT, CDR2 SNEGSKA (reference sequence). V was trimmed by 3 bases and J by 6 bases, leaving 6 bases between them. The CDR3 length is 11 residues. The CDR3 DNA follows: TGCAGTGCTAGCTTCAGAAACATTCAGTACTTC. It encodes CSASFRNIQYF.

This clonotype was seen at least ten times. This chain links TRBV19 with TRBJ2-5, with 7 bases lining up with TRBD1. CDR1 is LNHDA, CDR2 SQIVND, per germline (reference sequence). Trimming took 10 bases from V and 1 from J; bases not matched to a gene: 6. This CDR3 comprises 13 residues. The CDR3 nucleotides are TGTGCCACCTCAAGGGGGCTCCAAGAGACCCAGTACTTC. This codes for CATSRGLQETQYF.

This clonotype was observed many times. The chain joins TRBV20-1 to TRBJ2-3; 8 nucleotides agree with TRBD2. CDR1 and CDR2 (germline): DFQATT, SNEGSKA (reference sequence). V lost 6 bases, J lost 2 bases, and 4 bases stayed unmatched. CDR3 length equals 13 residues. The DNA for the CDR3 is TGCAGTGCCGGACTAGCAAACACAGATACGCAGTATTTT. Translating it yields CSAGLANTDTQYF.

This clonotype occurred many times. The V call is TRBV7-6, the J call TRBJ2-5; no firm D call. CDR1 and CDR2 from the germline V gene are SGHVS and FNYEAQ. Trimming took 5 bases from V and 5 from J, leaving 12 bases between them. CDR3 length: 13 residues. DNA for the CDR3: TGTGCCAGCAGCCCCAGGTCCGGGGAGACCCAGTACTTC. This sequence encodes CASSPRSGETQYF. Based on the CDR3 plus reference TRBV7-6 and TRBJ2-5, the full variable domain is GAGVSQSPRYKVTKRGQDVALRCDPISGHVSLYWYRQALGQGPEFLTYFNYEAQQDKSGLPNDRFSAERPEGSISTLTIQRTEQRDSAMYRCASSPRSGETQYFGPGTRLLVL.

In this sample, this clonotype turned up many times. The V and J genes are TRBV24-1 and TRBJ2-2; D tentatively fits TRBD1 or TRBD2 (6 bases each). Germline CDR1 and CDR2: KGHDR and SFDVKD. V was trimmed by 9 bases and J by 4 bases, leaving 11 bases between them. This CDR3 comprises 13 residues. DNA of the CDR3: TGTGCCACCGGGGGGACAAGCACCGGGGAGCTGTTTTTT. Translated: CATGGTSTGELFF.

The chain carries TRBV7-2 and TRBJ2-6; D is uncertain. Germline V CDR1 and CDR2: SGHTA, FQGNSA. The CDR3 contains 13 residues. V dropped 2 bases and J dropped 3 bases, with 2 bases sitting between them. CDR3 loop: CASSLRGANVLTF. For the CDR3, the DNA is TGTGCCAGCAGCTTACGTGGGGCCAACGTCCTGACTTTC.

The chain joins TRBV6-1 to TRBJ1-5, with D unclear. This CDR3 region has 15 residues. Trimming took off 10 bases at V and 1 base at J, with 17 bases between the two ends. Per the germline V gene, CDR1 is MNHNS and CDR2 is SASEGT. CDR3 protein: CATPKRRRSNQPQHF. As DNA, the CDR3 is TGTGCCACCCCTAAGCGGAGGCGAAGCAATCAGCCCCAGCATTTT.

This clonotype was seen ten or more times. The CDR3 DNA sequence: TGTGCCATCACTGGGGGGCCGAACACCGGGGAGCTGTTTTTT. Protein sequence: CAITGGPNTGELFF. This sequence joins TRBV10-3 and TRBJ2-2; D could derive from TRBD1 or TRBD2 (6 bases each). Trimming removed 7 bases at V and 0 bases at J, with 9 bases between. This CDR3 comprises 14 residues. Germline V gives CDR1 ENHRY, CDR2 SYGVKD.

This clonotype came up many times. This chain joins TRBV3-1 and TRBJ2-1; D not resolved. The CDR3 totals 15 residues. CDR1 LGHDT and CDR2 YNNKEL come from the germline V gene (reference sequence). Trimming removed 2 bases from V and 7 bases from J, with 15 bases in between. The DNA for the CDR3 is TGTGCCAGCAGCCAACTGGAGCCTATGGGGAATGAGCAGTTCTTC. Protein: CASSQLEPMGNEQFF.

This clonotype was seen many times. The chain is built from TRBV20-1 and TRBJ1-2; no clear D. With 1 base removed from V and 6 bases from J, the gap between germline ends came to 6 bases. The germline V gene has CDR1 DFQATT and CDR2 SNEGSKA (reference sequence). The CDR3 extends over 11 amino acids. The CDR3 loop is CSARGEDGYTF. In DNA form, the CDR3 reads TGCAGTGCTAGAGGGGAGGATGGCTACACCTTC.

The chain has TRBV5-5 and TRBJ2-1; perhaps D is TRBD1 or TRBD2 (5 bases each). The CDR3 loop spans 15 amino acids. Between the trimmed V and J ends, which lost 4 bases and 0 bases, there was a span of 11 bases. CDR1 SGHKS and CDR2 YYEKEE come from the germline V gene (reference sequence). This CDR3 is CASSPGLHSYNEQFF. For the CDR3, the DNA is TGTGCCAGCAGCCCGGGGCTCCACTCCTACAATGAGCAGTTCTTC.

This clonotype showed up many times. The chain couples TRBV20-1 to TRBJ2-1; D unclear. The germline CDR1 and CDR2 sequences are DFQATT and SNEGSKA (reference sequence). This CDR3 comprises 13 residues. The V end lost 2 bases, the J end lost 9 bases, and 14 bases lay between the germline ends. Here the CDR3 DNA reads TGCAGTGCTAGAACGCCCAGTGGGCCTGAGCAGTTCTTC. As protein: CSARTPSGPEQFF.

This clonotype was counted at least ten times. The V call is TRBV5-1, the J call TRBJ2-1; 10 positions match TRBD2. CDR1 is SGHRS, CDR2 YFSETQ, per germline. The CDR3 is 14 residues long. V gave up 4 bases and J gave up 9 bases; unmatched junction bases: 7. CDR3: CASSIRTSGGEQFF. The CDR3 bases are TGCGCCAGCAGCATCCGGACTAGCGGTGGTGAGCAGTTCTTC. The entire variable domain, with the rest obtained from reference TRBV5-1 and TRBJ2-1, is as follows: KAGVTQTPRYLIKTRGQQVTLSCSPISGHRSVSWYQQTPGQGLQFLFEYFSETQRNKGNFPGRFSGRQFSNSRSEMNVSTLELGDSALYLCASSIRTSGGEQFFGPGTRLTVL.

This clonotype was detected ten times or more. CDR3 bases: TGTGCCAGCTCCGCACCTAGGACAGGGTCGTTTTTCCATGAGCAGTTCTTC. This codes for CASSAPRTGSFFHEQFF. The chain combines TRBV18 with TRBJ2-1, with 8 bases matching TRBD1. This CDR3 has 17 amino acids. V lost 6 bases to trimming and J lost 8 bases; unmatched junction nucleotides: 18. CDR1 is KGHSH and CDR2 is LQKENI in the germline V gene.

In its sample, this clonotype was seen many times. J is TRBJ2-1 and V is TRBV7-2; 8 bases are a match to TRBD2. This CDR3 has 15 residues. J was trimmed by 0 bases and V by 6 bases; bases with no gene match: 4. The V gene's germline CDR1 is SGHTA and CDR2 FQGNSA. CDR3 loop: CASSRLASSYNEQFF. In DNA form, the CDR3 reads TGTGCCAGCAGTCGACTAGCGAGCTCCTACAATGAGCAGTTCTTC.